Listed below are T cell receptor beta chains from one sample, sequenced in a study of shared clonotypes between healthy human individuals. Some clones are missing from TCRdb's copy, which holds only in-frame ones; the method was immunoSEQ multiplex PCR. The sample has around 2.1 million clones, approximately 96% seen once. Material for sequencing was naive CD4+ T cells sorted from blood. The receptors originated from a man younger than 30 in good health. The CDR3 runs from the conserved cysteine through the conserved F or W. Fields, in order: D gene, V gene, J gene, clone size, CDR3 DNA, CDR3 protein. The D gene is left open where the match is weak. Where a row states a size, it is once, few, many or the class of an expanded clone; other rows omit it.

>NA|TRBV10-3|TRBJ2-4|NA
TGTGCCATCAGTGAACCCCCTTCAAGGGGACGGGCCAAAAACATTCAGTACTTC
CAISEPPSRGRAKNIQYF
>NA|TRBV6-6|TRBJ1-5|once
TGTGCCAGCAGTCCGACCGGAAATCAGCCCCAGCATTTT
CASSPTGNQPQHF
>NA|TRBV6-6|TRBJ2-7|NA
TGTGCCACTGCCTTTGAGACGGTCTCCTACGAGCAGTACTTC
CATAFETVSYEQYF
>NA|TRBV6-6|TRBJ2-7|NA
TGTGCCAGCAGTTATTCGCTAGGACAGACCTACGAGCAGTACTTC
CASSYSLGQTYEQYF
>NA|TRBV10-3|TRBJ2-7|NA
TGTGCCATCAGTGCCCGGGACACAGGCTCCTACGAGCAGTACTTC
CAISARDTGSYEQYF
>NA|TRBV7-9|TRBJ2-1|NA
TGTGCCAGCAGCTTGGGTAGCAATGAGCAGTTCTTC
CASSLGSNEQFF
>TRBD1|TRBV18|TRBJ1-2|NA
TGTGCCAGCTCACCCACCATAACGATTCCCGGGACAGTGTATGGCTACACCTTC
CASSPTITIPGTVYGYTF
>TRBD1|TRBV6-6|TRBJ1-1|once
TGTGCCAGCAGTATCGACAGGGGGGAAGCTTTCTTT
CASSIDRGEAFF
>NA|TRBV5-4|TRBJ1-2|NA
TGTGCCAGCAGCCCTGTGGAGGGCGACTATGGCTACACCTTC
CASSPVEGDYGYTF
>NA|TRBV30|TRBJ1-5|few
TGTGCCTGGAGTGTGCGACGGGAACAGCCCCAGCATTTT
CAWSVRREQPQHF
>TRBD2|TRBV2|TRBJ2-3|NA
TGTGCCAGCAGTCCTATAGCGGGGGGACCCACAGATACGCAGTATTTT
CASSPIAGGPTDTQYF
>NA|TRBV2|TRBJ1-2|NA
TGTGCCAGCAGTGTTGAACGGGGCTACACCTTC
CASSVERGYTF
>NA|TRBV5-1|TRBJ2-3|once
TGCGCCAGCAGCTTGAGGGCCGCGAGGACAGATACGCAGTATTTT
CASSLRAARTDTQYF
>TRBD1|TRBV5-1|TRBJ1-6|NA
TGCGCCAGCAGCTTGGGAGGGACAGCTAATTCACCCCTCCACTTT
CASSLGGTANSPLHF
>TRBD1|TRBV30|TRBJ1-5|once
TGTGCCTGGAGTCAAAACCCGACAGGGCAGCCCCAGCATTTT
CAWSQNPTGQPQHF
>TRBD1|TRBV7-9|TRBJ1-5|NA
TGTGCCAGCAGCCCCCGGGCCACAGGGGGCCGCAATCAGCCCCAGCATTTT
CASSPRATGGRNQPQHF
>NA|TRBV6-5|TRBJ1-2|once
TGTGCCAGCACCCCATCCGGGCTCCACTACACCTTC
CASTPSGLHYTF
>NA|TRBV4-1|TRBJ1-2|NA
TGCGCCAGCAGCCAAATGAACAGTTTAAACTATGGCTACACCTTC
CASSQMNSLNYGYTF
>NA|TRBV7-2|TRBJ1-2|NA
TGTGCCAGCAGCTTAGCGCTTGGGGTGGGGTATGGCTACACCTTC
CASSLALGVGYGYTF
>NA|TRBV30|TRBJ1-5|NA
TGTGCCTGGAGTGTAGCAGGCAATCAGCCCCAGCATTTT
CAWSVAGNQPQHF
>TRBD1|TRBV29-1|TRBJ1-1|NA
TGCAGCGTCAGGACAGGGTTGACTGAAGCTTTCTTT
CSVRTGLTEAFF
>NA|TRBV7-9|TRBJ2-1|NA
TGTGCCAGCAGCTTAGAGCGGGTCGGCACCTACAATGAGCAGTTCTTC
CASSLERVGTYNEQFF
>NA|TRBV27|TRBJ2-5|NA
TGTGCCAGCAGTGTGCCGGGGAGCCCCCAAGAGACCCAGTACTTC
CASSVPGSPQETQYF
>TRBD2|TRBV2|TRBJ2-1|NA
TGTGCCAGCAGTGAAAGGCGGGGGGCCCCCTACAATGAGCAGTTCTTC
CASSERRGAPYNEQFF
>NA|TRBV30|TRBJ2-2|NA
TGTGCCTGGAAGGTGACAGGGACTAGCACCGGGGAGCTGTTTTTT
CAWKVTGTSTGELFF
>NA|TRBV18|TRBJ1-1|NA
TGTGCCAGCTATTCGAGCTGGGGAACTGAAGCTTTCTTT
CASYSSWGTEAFF
>TRBD2|TRBV7-2|TRBJ2-7|NA
TGTGCCAGCAGCTTATCTAGCGGGAGGATCCCCTACGAGCAGTACTTC
CASSLSSGRIPYEQYF
>TRBD1|TRBV18|TRBJ1-1|NA
TGTGCCAGCTCACCCATCACAGGGGATGAAGCTTTCTTT
CASSPITGDEAFF
>NA|TRBV23-1|TRBJ2-5|once
TGCGCCAGCAGCAACCGACAGGCTAGGGAGACCCAGTACTTC
CASSNRQARETQYF
>NA|TRBV29-1|TRBJ1-1|NA
TGCAGCGTTGAACAGCAGGGGTGGACTGAAGCTTTCTTT
CSVEQQGWTEAFF
>TRBD1|TRBV7-7|TRBJ2-1|NA
TGTGCTAGCAGCGCCGGACAGGGGAAAGCTAACAATGAGCAGTTCTTC
CASSAGQGKANNEQFF
>TRBD2|TRBV5-4|TRBJ2-5|NA
TGTGCCAGCAGCACCGGGACTAGCGGGAGGTTCCAAGAGACCCAGTACTTC
CASSTGTSGRFQETQYF
>NA|TRBV27|TRBJ2-5|NA
TGTGCCAGCAGTTTAGGGCCAGAGACGTACCAAGAGACCCAGTACTTC
CASSLGPETYQETQYF
>TRBD2|TRBV11-2|TRBJ2-5|once
TGTGCCAGCAGCCACGGGACTAGCGGGGCAGAGCGGACCCAGTACTTC
CASSHGTSGAERTQYF
>TRBD1|TRBV18|TRBJ1-1|NA
TGTGCCAGCTCACAAAAGGGACAGGGGAACACTGAAGCTTTCTTT
CASSQKGQGNTEAFF
>NA|TRBV11-2|TRBJ2-3|NA
TGTGCCAGCAGCTTTAAGGTCGAGAAGCTGACAGATACGCAGTATTTT
CASSFKVEKLTDTQYF
>NA|TRBV6-6|TRBJ2-7|NA
TGTGCCAGCAGTTACTCGACGGAAGCGCAGTACTTC
CASSYSTEAQYF
>TRBD2|TRBV27|TRBJ2-1|NA
TGTGCCACCTCTCTAGCGGGCCTGGGGAATGAGCAGTTCTTC
CATSLAGLGNEQFF
>NA|TRBV9|TRBJ1-1|NA
TGTGCCAGCAGCGGGGGCGGTAGACTTGAAGCTTTCTTT
CASSGGGRLEAFF
>NA|TRBV6-6|TRBJ2-7|NA
TGTGCCAGCAGTTCGCCGACAATCTACGAGCAGTACTTC
CASSSPTIYEQYF
>NA|TRBV4-2|TRBJ2-3|NA
TGTGCCAGCAGCCAAGATGGATTCCGGGGGTTTGGGAGCACAGATACGCAGTATTTT
CASSQDGFRGFGSTDTQYF
>NA|TRBV4-1|TRBJ1-4|NA
TGCGCCAGCAGCCAAGGATACAGGGAGAATGAAAAACTGTTTTTT
CASSQGYRENEKLFF
>NA|TRBV11-2|TRBJ2-3|NA
TGTGCCAGCAGCTTAACGGGCCAGAAGGGCTCAAGTACGCAGTATTTT
CASSLTGQKGSSTQYF
>TRBD1|TRBV28|TRBJ1-6|NA
TGTGCCAGCAGTTTTGTGTCGACAGGGGCAAATTCACCCCTCCACTTT
CASSFVSTGANSPLHF
>NA|TRBV5-1|TRBJ2-5|NA
TGCGCCAGCAGCTTACAGGGAAAAGAGACCCAGTACTTC
CASSLQGKETQYF
>NA|TRBV18|TRBJ2-7|once
TGTGCCAGCTCACCACTTAGGAGCTCCTACGAGCAGTACTTC
CASSPLRSSYEQYF
>TRBD1|TRBV6-5|TRBJ2-7|NA
TGTGCCAGCAGTTACTCTACCCCGGACAGGGGGTACGAGCAGTACTTC
CASSYSTPDRGYEQYF
>TRBD1|TRBV7-9|TRBJ1-5|NA
TGTGCCAGCAGCTTAGCCGGGACAGATCAGCCCCAGCATTTT
CASSLAGTDQPQHF